This TCR beta chain stems from a study of blood T cell repertoires in COVID-19. Study-level background: The samples span acute and convalescent COVID-19 from the United States, Italy and Spain. Sources were T cells, B-cell-depleted T cells, or PBMCs; the material itself was cDNA or gDNA.

This clone appeared a single time. Assay: immunoSEQ multiplex PCR; the TCRdb copy retains only in-frame clones and omits some. The sample contains about 250,000 clones, about 88% of which appear only once. Germline CDR1 is SGDLS and CDR2 is YYNGEE. V lost 3 bases, J lost 4 bases, and 12 bases stayed unmatched. The CDR3 covers 17 residues. The chain recombines TRBV9 with TRBJ2-3, with 9 bases aligning to TRBD2. The source is a woman aged 40 to 50 who had recovered from COVID-19. The sample comprised peripheral blood. CDR3 residues: CASSAQVGGGAADTQYF. For the CDR3, the DNA is TGTGCCAGCAGCGCCCAGGTCGGCGGGGGGGCGGCAGATACGCAGTATTTT.